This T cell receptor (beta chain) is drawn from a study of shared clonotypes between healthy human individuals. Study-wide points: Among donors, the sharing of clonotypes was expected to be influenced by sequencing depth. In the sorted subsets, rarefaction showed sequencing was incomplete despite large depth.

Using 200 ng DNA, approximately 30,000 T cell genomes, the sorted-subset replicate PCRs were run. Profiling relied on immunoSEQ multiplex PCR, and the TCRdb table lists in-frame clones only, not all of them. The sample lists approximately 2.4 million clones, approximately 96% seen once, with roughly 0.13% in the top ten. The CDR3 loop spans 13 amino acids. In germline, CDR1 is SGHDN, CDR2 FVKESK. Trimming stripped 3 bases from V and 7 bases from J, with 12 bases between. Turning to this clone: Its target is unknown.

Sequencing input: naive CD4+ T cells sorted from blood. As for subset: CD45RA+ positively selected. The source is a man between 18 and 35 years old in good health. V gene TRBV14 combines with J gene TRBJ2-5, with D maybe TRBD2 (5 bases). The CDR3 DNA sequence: TGTGCCAGCAGCCAGAGGGTTTTCGGGACCCAGTACTTC. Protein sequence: CASSQRVFGTQYF.